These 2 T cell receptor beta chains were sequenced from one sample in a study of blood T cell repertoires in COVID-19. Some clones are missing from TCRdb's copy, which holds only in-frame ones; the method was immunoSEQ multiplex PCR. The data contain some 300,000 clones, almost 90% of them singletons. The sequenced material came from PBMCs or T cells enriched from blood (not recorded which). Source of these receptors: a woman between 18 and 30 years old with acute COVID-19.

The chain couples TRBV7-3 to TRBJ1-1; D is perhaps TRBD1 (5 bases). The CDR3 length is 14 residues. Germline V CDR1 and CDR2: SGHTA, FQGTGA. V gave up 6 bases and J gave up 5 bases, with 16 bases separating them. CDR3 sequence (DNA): TGTGCCAGCAGAGAGGGGAGCGGGGGTACTGAAGCTTTCTTT. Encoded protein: CASREGSGGTEAFF.

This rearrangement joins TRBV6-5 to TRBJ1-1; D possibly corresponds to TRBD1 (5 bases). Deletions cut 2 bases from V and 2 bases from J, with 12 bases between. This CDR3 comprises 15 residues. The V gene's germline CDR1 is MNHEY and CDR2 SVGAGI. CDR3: CASSYEWGGNTEAFF. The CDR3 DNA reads TGTGCCAGCAGTTACGAGTGGGGGGGTAACACTGAAGCTTTCTTT.